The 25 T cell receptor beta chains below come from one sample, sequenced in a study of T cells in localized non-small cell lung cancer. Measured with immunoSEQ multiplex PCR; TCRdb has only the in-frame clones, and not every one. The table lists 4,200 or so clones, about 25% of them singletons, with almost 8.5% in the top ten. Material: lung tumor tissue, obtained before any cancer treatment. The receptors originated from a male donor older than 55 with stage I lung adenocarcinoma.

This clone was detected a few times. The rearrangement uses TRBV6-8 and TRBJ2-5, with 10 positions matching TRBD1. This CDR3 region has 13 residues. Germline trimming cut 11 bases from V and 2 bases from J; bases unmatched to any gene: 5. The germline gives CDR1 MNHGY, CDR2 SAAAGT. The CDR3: CAGTGALQETQYF. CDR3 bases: TGTGCCGGGACAGGGGCTCTTCAAGAGACCCAGTACTTC.

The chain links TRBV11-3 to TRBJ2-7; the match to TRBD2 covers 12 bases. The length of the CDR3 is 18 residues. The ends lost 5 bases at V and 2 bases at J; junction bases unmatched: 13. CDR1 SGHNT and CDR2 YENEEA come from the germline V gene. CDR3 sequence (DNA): TGTGCCAGCAGCCAAGCCCCTTCGACTAGCGGGGGAGCCTACGAGCAGTACTTC. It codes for CASSQAPSTSGGAYEQYF.

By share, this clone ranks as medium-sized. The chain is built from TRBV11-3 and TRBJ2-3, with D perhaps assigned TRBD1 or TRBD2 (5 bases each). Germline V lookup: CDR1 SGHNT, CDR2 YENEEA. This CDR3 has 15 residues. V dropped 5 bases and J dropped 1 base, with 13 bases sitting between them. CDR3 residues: CASSGDLGRTDTQYF. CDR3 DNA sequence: TGTGCCAGCAGCGGGGACCTTGGTCGCACAGATACGCAGTATTTT.

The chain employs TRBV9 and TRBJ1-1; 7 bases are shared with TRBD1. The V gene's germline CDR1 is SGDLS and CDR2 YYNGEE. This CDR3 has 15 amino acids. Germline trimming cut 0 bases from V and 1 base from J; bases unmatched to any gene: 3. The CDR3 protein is CASSVAGTENTEAFF. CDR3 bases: TGTGCCAGCAGCGTAGCGGGGACAGAGAACACTGAAGCTTTCTTT.

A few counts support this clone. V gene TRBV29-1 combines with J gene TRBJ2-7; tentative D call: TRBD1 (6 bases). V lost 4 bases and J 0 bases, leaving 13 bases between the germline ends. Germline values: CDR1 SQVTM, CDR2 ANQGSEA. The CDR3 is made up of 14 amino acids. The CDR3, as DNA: TGCAGCGTTGGGGTGGGGGCCGGCTCCTACGAGCAGTACTTC. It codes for CSVGVGAGSYEQYF.

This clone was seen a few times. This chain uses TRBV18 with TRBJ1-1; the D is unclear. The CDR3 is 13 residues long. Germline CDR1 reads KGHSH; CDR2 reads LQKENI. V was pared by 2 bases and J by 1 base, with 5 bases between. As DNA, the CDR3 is TGTGCCAGCTCACCAGGGTGGAACACTGAAGCTTTCTTT. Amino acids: CASSPGWNTEAFF. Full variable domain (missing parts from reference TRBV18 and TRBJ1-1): NAGVMQNPRHLVRRRGQEARLRCSPMKGHSHVYWYRQLPEEGLKFMVYLQKENIIDESGMPKERFSAEFPKEGPSILRIQQVVRGDSAAYFCASSPGWNTEAFFGQGTRLTVV.

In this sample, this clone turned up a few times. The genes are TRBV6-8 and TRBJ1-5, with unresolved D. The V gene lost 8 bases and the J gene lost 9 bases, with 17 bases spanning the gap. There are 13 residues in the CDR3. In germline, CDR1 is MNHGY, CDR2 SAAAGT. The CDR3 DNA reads TGTGCCAGCTCCAAAGAAGCGAGTCGGCCCCAGCATTTT. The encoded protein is CASSKEASRPQHF.

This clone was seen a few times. The CDR3, as DNA: TGCGCCAGCAGCCAAGGGGAGGGGTACGGTGGCTACACCTTC. This translates into CASSQGEGYGGYTF. The rearrangement links TRBV1 to TRBJ1-2. TRBV1 is a pseudogene locus. The CDR3 sequence is 14 residues long.

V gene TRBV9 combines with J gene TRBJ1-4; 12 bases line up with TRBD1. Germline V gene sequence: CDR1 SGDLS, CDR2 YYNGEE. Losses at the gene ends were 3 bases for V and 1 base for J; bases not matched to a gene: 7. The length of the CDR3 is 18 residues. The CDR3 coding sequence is TGTGCCAGCAGCGCCCCCCGGGACAGGGGGCTAACTAATGAAAAACTGTTTTTT. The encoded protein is CASSAPRDRGLTNEKLFF.

The CDR3 sequence is CSVLKNPTNTEAFF. The CDR3, as DNA: TGCAGCGTCCTAAAAAACCCAACGAACACTGAAGCTTTCTTT. This chain connects TRBV29-1 to TRBJ1-1; D not certain. This CDR3 contains 14 residues. V was trimmed by 6 bases and J by 1 base, leaving 15 bases between them. The V gene's germline CDR1 is SQVTM and CDR2 ANQGSEA.

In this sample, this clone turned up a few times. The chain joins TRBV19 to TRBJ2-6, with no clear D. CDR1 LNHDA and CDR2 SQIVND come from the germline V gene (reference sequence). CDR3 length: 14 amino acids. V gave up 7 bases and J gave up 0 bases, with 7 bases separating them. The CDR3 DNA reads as TGTGCCAGTAAGAGGACCTCTGGGGCCAACGTCCTGACTTTC. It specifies CASKRTSGANVLTF.

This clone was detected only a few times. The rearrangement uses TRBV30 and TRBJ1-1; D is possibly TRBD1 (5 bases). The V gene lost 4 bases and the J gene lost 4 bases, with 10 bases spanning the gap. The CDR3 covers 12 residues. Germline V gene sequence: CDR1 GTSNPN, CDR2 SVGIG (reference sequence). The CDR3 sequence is CAWIPGITEAFF. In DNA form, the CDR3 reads TGTGCCTGGATCCCAGGGATCACTGAAGCTTTCTTT.

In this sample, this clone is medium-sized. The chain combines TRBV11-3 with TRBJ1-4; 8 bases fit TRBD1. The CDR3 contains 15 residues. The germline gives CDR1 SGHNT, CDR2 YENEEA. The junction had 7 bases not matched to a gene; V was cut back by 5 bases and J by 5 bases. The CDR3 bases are TGTGCCAGCAGCGCCCGACAGGGGAAGAATGAAAAACTGTTTTTT. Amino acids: CASSARQGKNEKLFF.

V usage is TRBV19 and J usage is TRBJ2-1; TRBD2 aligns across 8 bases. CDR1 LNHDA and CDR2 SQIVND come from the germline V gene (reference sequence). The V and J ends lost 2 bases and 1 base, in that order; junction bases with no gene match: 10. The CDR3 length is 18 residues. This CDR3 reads CASSISPGLAGSYNEQFF. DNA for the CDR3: TGTGCCAGTAGTATATCCCCGGGGCTAGCGGGTTCCTACAATGAGCAGTTCTTC.

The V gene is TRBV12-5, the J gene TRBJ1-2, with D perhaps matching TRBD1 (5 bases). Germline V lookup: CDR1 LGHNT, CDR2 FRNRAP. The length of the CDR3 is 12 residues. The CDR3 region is CASHMGVGGYTF. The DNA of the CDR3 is TGTGCCTCCCATATGGGGGTCGGGGGCTACACCTTC.

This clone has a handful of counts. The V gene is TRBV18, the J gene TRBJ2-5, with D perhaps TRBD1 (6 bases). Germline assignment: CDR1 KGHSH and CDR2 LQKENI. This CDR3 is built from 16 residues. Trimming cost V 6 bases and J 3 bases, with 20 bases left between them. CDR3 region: CASSPNSRTVEETQYF. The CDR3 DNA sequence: TGTGCCAGCTCCCCCAACTCACGGACAGTCGAAGAGACCCAGTACTTC.

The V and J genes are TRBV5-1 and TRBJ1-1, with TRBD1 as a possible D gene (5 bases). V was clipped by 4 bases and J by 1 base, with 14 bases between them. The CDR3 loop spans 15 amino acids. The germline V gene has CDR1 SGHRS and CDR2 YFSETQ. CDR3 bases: TGCGCCAGCAGCATAGAAGGGGAGGGGAACACTGAAGCTTTCTTT. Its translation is CASSIEGEGNTEAFF.

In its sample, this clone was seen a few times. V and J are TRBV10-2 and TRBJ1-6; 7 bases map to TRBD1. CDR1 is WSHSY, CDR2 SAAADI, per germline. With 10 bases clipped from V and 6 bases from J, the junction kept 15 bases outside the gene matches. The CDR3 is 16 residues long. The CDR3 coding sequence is TGCGCCATCAGGACGGGGGGGGACAGTAGTAATTCACCCCTCCACTTT. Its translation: CAIRTGGDSSNSPLHF.

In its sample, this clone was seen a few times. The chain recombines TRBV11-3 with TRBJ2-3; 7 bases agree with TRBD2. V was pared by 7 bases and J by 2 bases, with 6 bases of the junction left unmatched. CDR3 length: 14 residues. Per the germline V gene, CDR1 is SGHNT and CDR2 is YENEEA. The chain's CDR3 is CASTSGTTTDTQYF. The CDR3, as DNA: TGTGCCAGCACCTCCGGGACTACCACAGATACGCAGTATTTT. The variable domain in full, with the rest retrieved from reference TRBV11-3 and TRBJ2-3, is EAGVVQSPRYKIIEKKQPVAFWCNPISGHNTLYWYLQNLGQGPELLIRYENEEAVDDSQLPKDRFSAERLKGVDSTLKIQPAELGDSAVYLCASTSGTTTDTQYFGPGTRLTVL.

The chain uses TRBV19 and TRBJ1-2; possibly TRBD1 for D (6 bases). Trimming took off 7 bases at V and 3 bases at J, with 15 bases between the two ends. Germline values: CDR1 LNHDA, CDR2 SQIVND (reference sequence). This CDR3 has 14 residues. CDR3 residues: CASTQPGAYYGYTF. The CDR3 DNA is TGTGCCAGTACCCAACCGGGGGCTTACTATGGCTACACCTTC.

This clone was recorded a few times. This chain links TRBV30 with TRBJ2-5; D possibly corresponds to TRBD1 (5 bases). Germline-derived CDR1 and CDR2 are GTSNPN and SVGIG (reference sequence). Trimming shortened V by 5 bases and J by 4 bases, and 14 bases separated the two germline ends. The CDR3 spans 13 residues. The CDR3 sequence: CAWGQGRRETQYF. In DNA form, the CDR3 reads TGTGCCTGGGGTCAGGGTAGAAGAGAGACCCAGTACTTC.

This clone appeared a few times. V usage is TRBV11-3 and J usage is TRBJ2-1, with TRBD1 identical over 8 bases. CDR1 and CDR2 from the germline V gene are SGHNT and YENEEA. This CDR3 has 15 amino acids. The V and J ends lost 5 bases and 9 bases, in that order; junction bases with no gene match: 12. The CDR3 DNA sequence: TGTGCCAGCAGCCCAATCTTCTCAGGGGGCAGTGAGCAGTTCTTC. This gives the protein CASSPIFSGGSEQFF.

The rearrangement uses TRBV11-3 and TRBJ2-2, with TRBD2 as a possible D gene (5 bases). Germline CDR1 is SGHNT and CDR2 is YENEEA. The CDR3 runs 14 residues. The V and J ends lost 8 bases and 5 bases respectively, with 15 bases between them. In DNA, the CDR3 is TGTGCCAGCGTCTCTCGGGAAAAGACCGGGGAGCTGTTTTTT. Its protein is CASVSREKTGELFF.

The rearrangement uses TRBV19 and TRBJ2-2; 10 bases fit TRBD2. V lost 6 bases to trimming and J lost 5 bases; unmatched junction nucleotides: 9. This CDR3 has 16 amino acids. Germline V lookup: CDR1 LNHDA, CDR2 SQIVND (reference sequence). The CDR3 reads CASSRSAGGPTGELFF. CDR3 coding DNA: TGTGCCAGTAGCCGTTCAGCGGGGGGGCCTACCGGGGAGCTGTTTTTT. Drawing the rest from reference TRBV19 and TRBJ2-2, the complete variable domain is DGGITQSPKYLFRKEGQNVTLSCEQNLNHDAMYWYRQDPGQGLRLIYYSQIVNDFQKGDIAEGYSVSREKKESFPLTVTSAQKNPTAFYLCASSRSAGGPTGELFFGEGSRLTVL.

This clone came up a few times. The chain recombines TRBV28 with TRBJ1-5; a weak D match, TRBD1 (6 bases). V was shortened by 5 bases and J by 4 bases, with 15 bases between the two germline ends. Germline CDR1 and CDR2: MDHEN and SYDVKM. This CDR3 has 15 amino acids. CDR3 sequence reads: CASSILEGGNQPQHF. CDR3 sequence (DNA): TGTGCCAGCAGTATTCTTGAGGGGGGGAATCAGCCCCAGCATTTT.